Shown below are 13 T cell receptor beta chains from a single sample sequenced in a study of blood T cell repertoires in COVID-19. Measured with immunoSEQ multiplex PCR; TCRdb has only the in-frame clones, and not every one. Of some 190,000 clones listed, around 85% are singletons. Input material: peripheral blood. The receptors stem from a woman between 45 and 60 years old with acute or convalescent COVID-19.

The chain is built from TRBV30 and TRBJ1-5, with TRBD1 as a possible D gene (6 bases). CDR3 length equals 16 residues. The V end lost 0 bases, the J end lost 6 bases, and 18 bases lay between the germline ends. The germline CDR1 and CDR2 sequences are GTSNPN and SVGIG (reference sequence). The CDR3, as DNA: TGTGCCTGGAGTGTACCCCCTGCCCAGGGGCCTCAGCCCCAGCATTTT. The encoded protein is CAWSVPPAQGPQPQHF.

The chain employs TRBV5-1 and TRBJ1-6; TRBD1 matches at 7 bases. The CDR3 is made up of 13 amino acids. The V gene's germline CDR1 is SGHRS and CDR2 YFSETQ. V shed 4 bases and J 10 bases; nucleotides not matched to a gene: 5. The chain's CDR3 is CASSEDRVSPLHF. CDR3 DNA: TGCGCCAGCAGCGAAGACAGGGTATCACCCCTCCACTTT.

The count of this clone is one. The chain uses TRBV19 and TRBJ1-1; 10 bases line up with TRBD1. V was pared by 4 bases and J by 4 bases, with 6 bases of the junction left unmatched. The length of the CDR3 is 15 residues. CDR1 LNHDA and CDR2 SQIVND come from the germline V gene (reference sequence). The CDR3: CASSTRGQGGTEAFF. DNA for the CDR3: TGTGCCAGTAGTACACGAGGACAGGGGGGCACTGAAGCTTTCTTT.

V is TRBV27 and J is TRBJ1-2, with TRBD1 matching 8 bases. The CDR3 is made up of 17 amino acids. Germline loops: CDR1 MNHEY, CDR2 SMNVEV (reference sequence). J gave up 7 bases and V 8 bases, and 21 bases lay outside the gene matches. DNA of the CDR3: TGTGCCAGCGGGGGGCGGGACAGGCTAACTCGCGTGATTGGCTACACCTTC. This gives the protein CASGGRDRLTRVIGYTF.

DNA of the CDR3: TGCGCCAGCAGTCGACAGGGGGCAGGTGAAAAACTGTTTTTT. As protein: CASSRQGAGEKLFF. V gene TRBV5-1 combines with J gene TRBJ1-4; 10 bases align to TRBD1. Germline CDR1 SGHRS, CDR2 YFSETQ. Trimming cost V 5 bases and J 7 bases; bases outside gene matches: 5. CDR3 length: 14 residues.

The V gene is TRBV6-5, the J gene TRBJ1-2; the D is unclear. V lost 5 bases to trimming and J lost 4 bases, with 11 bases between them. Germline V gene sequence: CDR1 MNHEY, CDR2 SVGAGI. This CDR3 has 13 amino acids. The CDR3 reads CASSPPSFYGYTF. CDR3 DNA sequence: TGTGCCAGCAGTCCCCCGTCCTTCTATGGCTACACCTTC.

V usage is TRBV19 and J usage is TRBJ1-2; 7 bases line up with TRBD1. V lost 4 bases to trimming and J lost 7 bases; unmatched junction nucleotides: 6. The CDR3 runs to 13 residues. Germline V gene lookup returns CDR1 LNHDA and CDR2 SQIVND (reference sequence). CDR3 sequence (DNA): TGTGCCAGTAGTACCCGGGACAGACCTGGCTACACCTTC. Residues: CASSTRDRPGYTF.

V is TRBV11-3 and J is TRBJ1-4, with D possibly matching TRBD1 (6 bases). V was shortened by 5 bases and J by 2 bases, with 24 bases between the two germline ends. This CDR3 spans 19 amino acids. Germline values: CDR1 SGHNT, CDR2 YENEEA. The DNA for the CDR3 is TGTGCCAGCAGCCGTTTTAGTAGATGCCGGGACATCACTAATGAAAAACTGTTTTTT. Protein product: CASSRFSRCRDITNEKLFF.

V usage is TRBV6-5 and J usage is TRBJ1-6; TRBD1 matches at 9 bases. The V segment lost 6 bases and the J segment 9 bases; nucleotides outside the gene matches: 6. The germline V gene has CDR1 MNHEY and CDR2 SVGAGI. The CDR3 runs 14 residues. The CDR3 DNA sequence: TGTGCCAGCAGGAACGGACAGGGGTTTTCACCCCTCCACTTT. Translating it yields CASRNGQGFSPLHF.

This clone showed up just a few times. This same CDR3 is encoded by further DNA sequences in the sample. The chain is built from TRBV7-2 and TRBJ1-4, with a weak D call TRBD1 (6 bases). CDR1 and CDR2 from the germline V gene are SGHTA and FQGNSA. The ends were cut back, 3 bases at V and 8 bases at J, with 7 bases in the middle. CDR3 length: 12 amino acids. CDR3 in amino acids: CASSFRGEKLFF. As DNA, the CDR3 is TGTGCCAGCAGCTTTAGGGGGGAAAAACTGTTTTTT.

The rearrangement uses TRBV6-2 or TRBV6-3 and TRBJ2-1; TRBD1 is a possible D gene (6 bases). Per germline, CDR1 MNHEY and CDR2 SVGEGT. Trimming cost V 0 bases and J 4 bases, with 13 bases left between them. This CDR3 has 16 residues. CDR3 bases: TGTGCCAGCAGTTACTCAGAGGGGGACGGGTACAATGAGCAGTTCTTC. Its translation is CASSYSEGDGYNEQFF.

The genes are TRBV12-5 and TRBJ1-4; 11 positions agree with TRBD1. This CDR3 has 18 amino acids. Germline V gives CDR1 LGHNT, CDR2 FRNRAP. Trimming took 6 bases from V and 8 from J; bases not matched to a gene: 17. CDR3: CASGRTRGQGALGEKLFF. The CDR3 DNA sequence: TGTGCTAGTGGCCGCACCCGAGGACAGGGGGCTTTAGGAGAAAAACTGTTTTTT.

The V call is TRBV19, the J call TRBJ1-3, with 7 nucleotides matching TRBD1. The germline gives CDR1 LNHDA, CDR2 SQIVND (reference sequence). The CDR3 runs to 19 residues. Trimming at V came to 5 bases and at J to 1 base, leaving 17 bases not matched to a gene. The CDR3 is CASSDSAIFDRASGNTIYF. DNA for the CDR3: TGTGCCAGTAGTGATAGCGCCATCTTCGACAGGGCGTCTGGAAACACCATATATTTT.